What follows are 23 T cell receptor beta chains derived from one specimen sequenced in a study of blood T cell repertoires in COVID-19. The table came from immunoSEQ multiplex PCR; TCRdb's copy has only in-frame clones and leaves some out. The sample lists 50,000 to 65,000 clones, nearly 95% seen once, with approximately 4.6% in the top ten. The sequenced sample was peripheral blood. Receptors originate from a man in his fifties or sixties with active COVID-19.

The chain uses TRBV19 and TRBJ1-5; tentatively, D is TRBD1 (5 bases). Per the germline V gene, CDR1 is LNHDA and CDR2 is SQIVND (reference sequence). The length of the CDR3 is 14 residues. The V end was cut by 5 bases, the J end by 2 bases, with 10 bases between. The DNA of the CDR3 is TGTGCCAGTAGTGTCAGGGAAGGCAATCAGCCCCAGCATTTT. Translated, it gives CASSVREGNQPQHF.

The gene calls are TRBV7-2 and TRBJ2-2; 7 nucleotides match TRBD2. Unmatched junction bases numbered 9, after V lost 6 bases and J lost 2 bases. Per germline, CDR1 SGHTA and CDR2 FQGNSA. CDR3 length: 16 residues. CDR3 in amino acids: CASRSGVSGNTGELFF. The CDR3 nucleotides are TGTGCCAGCAGGAGCGGGGTTAGCGGCAACACCGGGGAGCTGTTTTTT. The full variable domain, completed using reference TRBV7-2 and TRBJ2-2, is GAGVSQSPSNKVTEKGKDVELRCDPISGHTALYWYRQSLGQGLEFLIYFQGNSAPDKSGLPSDRFSAERTGGSVSTLTIQRTQQEDSAVYLCASRSGVSGNTGELFFGEGSRLTVL.

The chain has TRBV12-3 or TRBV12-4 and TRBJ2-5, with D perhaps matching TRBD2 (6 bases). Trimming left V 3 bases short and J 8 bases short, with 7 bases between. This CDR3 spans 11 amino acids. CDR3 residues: CASSFAGTQYF. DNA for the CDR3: TGTGCCAGCAGTTTTGCGGGAACCCAGTACTTC.

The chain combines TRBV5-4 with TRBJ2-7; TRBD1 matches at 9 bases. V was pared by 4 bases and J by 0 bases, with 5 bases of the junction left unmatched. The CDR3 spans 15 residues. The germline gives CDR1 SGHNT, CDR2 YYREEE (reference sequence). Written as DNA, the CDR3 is TGTGCCAGCAGCGCGGGGACAGGGCACTCCTACGAGCAGTACTTC. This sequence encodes CASSAGTGHSYEQYF.

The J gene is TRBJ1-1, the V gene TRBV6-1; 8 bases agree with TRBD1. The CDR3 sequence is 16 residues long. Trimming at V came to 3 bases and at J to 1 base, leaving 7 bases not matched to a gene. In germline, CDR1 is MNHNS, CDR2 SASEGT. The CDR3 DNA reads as TGTGCCAGCAGTGATATAGACAGGGGCCAGAACACTGAAGCTTTCTTT. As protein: CASSDIDRGQNTEAFF.

CDR3 sequence: CASSILAGPGSYNSPLHF. The CDR3 bases are TGTGCCAGTAGTATACTGGCGGGCCCGGGGTCCTATAATTCACCCCTCCACTTT. The rearrangement uses TRBV19 and TRBJ1-6; no definite D call. Germline V gives CDR1 LNHDA, CDR2 SQIVND (reference sequence). Deletions cut 2 bases from V and 1 base from J, with 15 bases between. The CDR3 extends over 18 amino acids.

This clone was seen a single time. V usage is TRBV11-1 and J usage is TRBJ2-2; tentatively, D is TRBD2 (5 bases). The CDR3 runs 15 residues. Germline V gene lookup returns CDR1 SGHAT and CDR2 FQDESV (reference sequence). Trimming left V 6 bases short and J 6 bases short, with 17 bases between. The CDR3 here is CASSSNGRRSGELFF. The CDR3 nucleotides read TGTGCCAGCAGTTCAAATGGCAGGAGGTCCGGGGAGCTGTTTTTT.

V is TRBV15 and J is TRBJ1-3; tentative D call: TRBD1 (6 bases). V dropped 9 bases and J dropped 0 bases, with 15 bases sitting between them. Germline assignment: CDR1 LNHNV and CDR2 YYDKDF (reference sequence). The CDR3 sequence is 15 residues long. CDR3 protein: CATSPGQLSGNTIYF. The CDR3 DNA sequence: TGTGCCACTAGTCCGGGACAACTCTCTGGAAACACCATATATTTT.

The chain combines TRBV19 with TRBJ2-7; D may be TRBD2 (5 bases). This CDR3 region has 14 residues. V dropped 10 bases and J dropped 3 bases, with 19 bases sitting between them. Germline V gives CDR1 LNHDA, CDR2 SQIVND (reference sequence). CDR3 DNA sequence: TGTGCCACGAACAGCGCCGGGAACCGCTACGAGCAGTACTTC. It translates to CATNSAGNRYEQYF.

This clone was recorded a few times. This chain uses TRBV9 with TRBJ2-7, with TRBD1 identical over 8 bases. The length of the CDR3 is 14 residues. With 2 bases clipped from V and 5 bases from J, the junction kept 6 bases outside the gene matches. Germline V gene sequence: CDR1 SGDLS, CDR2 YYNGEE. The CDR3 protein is CASSVGTGGDEQYF. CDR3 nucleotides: TGTGCCAGCAGCGTCGGGACAGGCGGGGACGAGCAGTACTTC.

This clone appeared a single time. DNA for the CDR3: TGTGCCACCAGCAGCACTAGCCCTGTGAAGGATACGCAGTATTTT. Its protein product is CATSSTSPVKDTQYF. The chain carries TRBV15 and TRBJ2-3; the D gene is possibly TRBD2 (6 bases). The length of the CDR3 is 15 residues. Germline CDR1 LNHNV, CDR2 YYDKDF (reference sequence). Trimming stripped 3 bases from V and 6 bases from J, with 16 bases between.

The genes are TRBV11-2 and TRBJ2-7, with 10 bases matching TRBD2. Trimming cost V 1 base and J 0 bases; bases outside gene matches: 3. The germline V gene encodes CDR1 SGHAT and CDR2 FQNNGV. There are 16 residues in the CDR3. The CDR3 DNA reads TGTGCCAGCAGCTTAGCGGCTAGCGGGAGCTCCTACGAGCAGTACTTC. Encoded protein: CASSLAASGSSYEQYF.

The CDR3 sequence is CASSRGGHVVGYEQYF. The CDR3 bases are TGTGCCAGCAGCCGAGGGGGACACGTAGTGGGCTACGAGCAGTACTTC. The chain is built from TRBV9 and TRBJ2-7; perhaps TRBD1 as D (6 bases). CDR1 is SGDLS, CDR2 YYNGEE, per germline. Trimming took off 4 bases at V and 3 bases at J, with 20 bases between the two ends. The CDR3 length is 16 residues.

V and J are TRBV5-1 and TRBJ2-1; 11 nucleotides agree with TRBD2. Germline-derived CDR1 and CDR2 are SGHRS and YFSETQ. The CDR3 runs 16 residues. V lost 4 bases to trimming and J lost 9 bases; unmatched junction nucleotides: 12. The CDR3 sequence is CASSPSTSGKAGEQFF. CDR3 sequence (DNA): TGCGCCAGCAGCCCCTCGACTAGCGGGAAGGCGGGTGAGCAGTTCTTC. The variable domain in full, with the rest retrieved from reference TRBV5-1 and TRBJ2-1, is KAGVTQTPRYLIKTRGQQVTLSCSPISGHRSVSWYQQTPGQGLQFLFEYFSETQRNKGNFPGRFSGRQFSNSRSEMNVSTLELGDSALYLCASSPSTSGKAGEQFFGPGTRLTVL.

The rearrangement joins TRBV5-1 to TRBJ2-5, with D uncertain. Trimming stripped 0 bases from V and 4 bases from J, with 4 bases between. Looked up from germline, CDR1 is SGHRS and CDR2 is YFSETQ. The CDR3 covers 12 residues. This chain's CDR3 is CASSLDRETQYF. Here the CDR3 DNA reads TGCGCCAGCAGCTTGGATCGAGAGACCCAGTACTTC.

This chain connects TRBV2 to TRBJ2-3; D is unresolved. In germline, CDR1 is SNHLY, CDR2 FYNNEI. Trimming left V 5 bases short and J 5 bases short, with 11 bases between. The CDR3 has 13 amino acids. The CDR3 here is CASSRESGDTQYF. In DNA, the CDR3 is TGTGCCAGCAGTCGAGAGTCTGGAGATACGCAGTATTTT.

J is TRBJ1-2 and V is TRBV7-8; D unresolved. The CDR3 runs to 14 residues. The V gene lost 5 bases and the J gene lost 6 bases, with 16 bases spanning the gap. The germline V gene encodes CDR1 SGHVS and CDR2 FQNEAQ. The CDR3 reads CASSHPQHTNGYTF. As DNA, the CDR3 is TGTGCCAGCAGCCACCCTCAACATACGAATGGCTACACCTTC.

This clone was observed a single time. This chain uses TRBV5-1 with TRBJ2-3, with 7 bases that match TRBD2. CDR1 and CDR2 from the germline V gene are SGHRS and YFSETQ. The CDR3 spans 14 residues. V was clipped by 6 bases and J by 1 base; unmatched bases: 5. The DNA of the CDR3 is TGCGCCAGCACCGGGGGGATCGGCACAGATACGCAGTATTTT. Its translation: CASTGGIGTDTQYF.

The CDR3 spells CASSLGTGYEQYF. The CDR3 nucleotides read TGTGCCAGCAGTTTAGGGACAGGCTACGAGCAGTACTTC. This chain uses TRBV12-3 or TRBV12-4 with TRBJ2-7; 7 bases line up with TRBD1. This CDR3 comprises 13 residues. V lost 1 base to trimming and J lost 3 bases; unmatched junction nucleotides: 0.

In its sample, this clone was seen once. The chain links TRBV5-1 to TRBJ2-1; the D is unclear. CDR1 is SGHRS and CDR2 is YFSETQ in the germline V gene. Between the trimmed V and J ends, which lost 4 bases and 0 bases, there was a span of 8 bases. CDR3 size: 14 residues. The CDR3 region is CASSERTSYNEQFF. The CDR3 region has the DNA TGCGCCAGCAGCGAGCGAACCTCCTACAATGAGCAGTTCTTC.

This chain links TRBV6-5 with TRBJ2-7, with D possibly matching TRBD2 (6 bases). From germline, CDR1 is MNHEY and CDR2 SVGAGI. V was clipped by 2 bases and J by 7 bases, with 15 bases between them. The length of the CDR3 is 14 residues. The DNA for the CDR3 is TGTGCCAGCAGTTACCCAGGGACCGCGGGGGAGCAGTACTTC. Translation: CASSYPGTAGEQYF.

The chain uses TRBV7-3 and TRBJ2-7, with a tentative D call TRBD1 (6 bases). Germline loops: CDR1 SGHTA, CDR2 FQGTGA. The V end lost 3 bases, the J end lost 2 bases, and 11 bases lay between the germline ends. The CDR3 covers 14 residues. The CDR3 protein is CASSFRGSPYEQYF. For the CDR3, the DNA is TGTGCCAGCAGCTTCAGGGGTTCCCCCTACGAGCAGTACTTC.

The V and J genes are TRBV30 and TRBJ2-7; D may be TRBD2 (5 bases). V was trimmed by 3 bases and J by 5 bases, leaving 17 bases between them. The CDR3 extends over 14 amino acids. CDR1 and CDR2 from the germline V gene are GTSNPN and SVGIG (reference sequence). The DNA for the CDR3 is TGTGCCTGGAGCCCGGGGATCCCTCTTGACGAGCAGTACTTC. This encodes CAWSPGIPLDEQYF.